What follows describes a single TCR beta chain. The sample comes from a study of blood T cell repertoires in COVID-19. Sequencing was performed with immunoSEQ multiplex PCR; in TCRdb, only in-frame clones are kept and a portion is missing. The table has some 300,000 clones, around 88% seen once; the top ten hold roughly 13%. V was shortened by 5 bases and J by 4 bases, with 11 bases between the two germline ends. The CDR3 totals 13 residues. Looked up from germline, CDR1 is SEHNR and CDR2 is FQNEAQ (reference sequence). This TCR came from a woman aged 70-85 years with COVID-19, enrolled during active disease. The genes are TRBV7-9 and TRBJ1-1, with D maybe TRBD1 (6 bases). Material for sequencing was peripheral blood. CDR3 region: CASSLQGSTEAFF. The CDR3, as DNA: TGTGCCAGCAGCCTACAGGGAAGCACTGAAGCTTTCTTT.